This T cell receptor beta chain was identified during a study of blood T cell repertoires in COVID-19. Overall study: Collection of acute and convalescent COVID-19 samples took place in the United States, Italy and Spain. T cells, B-cell-depleted T cells, or PBMCs provided the cDNA or gDNA that served as material.

Authors' analysis steps: It was from reference gene primer amplification that nucleated cell counts were estimated. Using immunoSEQ multiplex PCR, the repertoire was profiled, and TCRdb retains in-frame clones only, with some absent. V, J and clone size are taken as reported in that table, and D and trimming were inferred from the DNA itself. The sample carries under 20,000 clones, over 80% recorded once. The CDR3 is made up of 15 amino acids. The germline V gene encodes CDR1 SGHNT and CDR2 YYREEE (reference sequence). The V segment lost 2 bases and the J segment 5 bases; nucleotides outside the gene matches: 4.

The chain carries TRBV5-4 and TRBJ2-1, with 10 bases identical to TRBD2. The clonotype was recovered from a human donor in a cohort sampled during active COVID-19. The specimen was peripheral blood. The CDR3 DNA sequence: TGTGCCAGCAGCTTCCCTAGCGGGAGTCACAATGAGCAGTTCTTC. This codes for CASSFPSGSHNEQFF.